The 2 T cell receptor beta chains given below trace back to one sample, sequenced in a study of blood T cell repertoires in COVID-19. Repertoires were generated with immunoSEQ multiplex PCR, while TCRdb's copy carries only in-frame clones and drops some. The sample shows 250,000 to 350,000 clones, approximately 85% of them seen only once. Sequenced: PBMCs or T cells enriched from blood (not recorded which). The source of these receptors is a young woman who had recovered from COVID-19.

The chain employs TRBV6-5 and TRBJ2-1; D gene unclear. Germline CDR1 reads MNHEY; CDR2 reads SVGAGI. CDR3 size: 11 residues. V was trimmed by 5 bases and J by 12 bases, leaving 11 bases between them. The CDR3 DNA reads TGTGCCAGCAGTACGACATACGGGCAGTTCTTC. Protein product: CASSTTYGQFF.

The J gene is TRBJ2-1, the V gene TRBV11-2, with 13 bases identical to TRBD2. Germline assignment: CDR1 SGHAT and CDR2 FQNNGV. V was pared by 6 bases and J by 6 bases, with 2 bases of the junction left unmatched. This CDR3 contains 14 residues. The CDR3 here is CASRLAGGVNEQFF. For the CDR3, the DNA is TGTGCCAGCAGACTAGCGGGAGGGGTCAATGAGCAGTTCTTC.